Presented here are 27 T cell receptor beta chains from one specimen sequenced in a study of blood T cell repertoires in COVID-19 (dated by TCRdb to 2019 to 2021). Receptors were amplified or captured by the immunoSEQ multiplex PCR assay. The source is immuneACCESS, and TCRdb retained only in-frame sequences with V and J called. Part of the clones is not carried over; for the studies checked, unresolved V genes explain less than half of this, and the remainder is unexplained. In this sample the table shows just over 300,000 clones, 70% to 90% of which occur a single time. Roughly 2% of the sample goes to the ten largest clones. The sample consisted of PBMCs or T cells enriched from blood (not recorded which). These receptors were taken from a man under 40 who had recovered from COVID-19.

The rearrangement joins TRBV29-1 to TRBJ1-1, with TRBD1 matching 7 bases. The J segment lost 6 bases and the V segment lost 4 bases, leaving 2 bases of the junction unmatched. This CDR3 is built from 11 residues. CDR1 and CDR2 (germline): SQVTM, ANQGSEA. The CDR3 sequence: CSVGQGPEAFF. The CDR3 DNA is TGCAGCGTTGGACAGGGCCCTGAAGCTTTCTTT.

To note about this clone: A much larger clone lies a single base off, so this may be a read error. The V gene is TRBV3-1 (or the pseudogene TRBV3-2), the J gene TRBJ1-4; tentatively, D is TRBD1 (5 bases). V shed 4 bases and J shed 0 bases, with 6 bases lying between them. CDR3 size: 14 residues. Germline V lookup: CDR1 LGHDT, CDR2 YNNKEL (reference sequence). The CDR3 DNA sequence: TGTGCCAGCAGCCTGACAGCAACTAATGAAAAACTGTTTTTT. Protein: CASSLTATNEKLFF.

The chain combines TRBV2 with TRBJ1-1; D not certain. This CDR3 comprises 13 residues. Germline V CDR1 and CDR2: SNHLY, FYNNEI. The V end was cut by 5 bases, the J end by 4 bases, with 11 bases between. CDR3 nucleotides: TGTGCCAGCAGTTCCCGTTGGAGCACTGAAGCTTTCTTT. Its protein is CASSSRWSTEAFF.

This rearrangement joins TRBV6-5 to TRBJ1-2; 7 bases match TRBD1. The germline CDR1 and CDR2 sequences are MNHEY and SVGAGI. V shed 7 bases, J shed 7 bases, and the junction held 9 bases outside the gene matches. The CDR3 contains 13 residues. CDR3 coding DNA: TGTGCCAGCACCACCCGGGACAGCTCTGGCTACACCTTC. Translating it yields CASTTRDSSGYTF.

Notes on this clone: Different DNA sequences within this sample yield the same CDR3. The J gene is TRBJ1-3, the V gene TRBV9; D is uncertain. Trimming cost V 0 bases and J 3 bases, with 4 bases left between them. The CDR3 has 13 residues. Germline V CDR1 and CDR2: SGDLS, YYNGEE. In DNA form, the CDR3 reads TGTGCCAGCAGCGTAGGCGGTGGAAACACCATATATTTT. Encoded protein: CASSVGGGNTIYF.

In DNA form, the CDR3 reads TGTGCCATCAGTGAGTCGTACAGGGTCGAGACCCAGTACTTC. It specifies CAISESYRVETQYF. This chain connects TRBV10-3 to TRBJ2-5, with TRBD1 as a possible D gene (6 bases). V dropped 0 bases and J dropped 5 bases, with 10 bases sitting between them. The length of the CDR3 is 14 residues. Germline V lookup: CDR1 ENHRY, CDR2 SYGVKD.

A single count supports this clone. CDR3 sequence (DNA): TGTGCCAGCTCCCCCGACAGGGTCACCGGGGAGCTGTTTTTT. It codes for CASSPDRVTGELFF. The chain has TRBV18 and TRBJ2-2, with 7 nucleotides matching TRBD1. Looked up from germline, CDR1 is KGHSH and CDR2 is LQKENI. Trimming removed 6 bases from V and 4 bases from J; junction bases left unmatched: 5. The CDR3 totals 14 residues.

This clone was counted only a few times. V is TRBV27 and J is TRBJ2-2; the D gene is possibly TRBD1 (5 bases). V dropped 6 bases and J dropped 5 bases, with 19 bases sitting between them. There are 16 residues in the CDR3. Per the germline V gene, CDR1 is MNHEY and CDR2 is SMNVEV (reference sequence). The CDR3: CASSQMTPGKTGELFF. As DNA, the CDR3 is TGTGCCAGCAGCCAGATGACCCCAGGGAAGACCGGGGAGCTGTTTTTT.

CDR3 residues: CASSPVQGLNYGYTF. In DNA, the CDR3 is TGTGCCAGCTCACCAGTTCAGGGTTTGAACTATGGCTACACCTTC. The V call is TRBV18, the J call TRBJ1-2; weak D call: TRBD1 (5 bases). Deletions cut 2 bases from V and 2 bases from J, with 12 bases between. This CDR3 comprises 15 residues. Germline lookup yields CDR1 KGHSH and CDR2 LQKENI. Drawing the rest from reference TRBV18 and TRBJ1-2, the complete variable domain is NAGVMQNPRHLVRRRGQEARLRCSPMKGHSHVYWYRQLPEEGLKFMVYLQKENIIDESGMPKERFSAEFPKEGPSILRIQQVVRGDSAAYFCASSPVQGLNYGYTFGSGTRLTVV.

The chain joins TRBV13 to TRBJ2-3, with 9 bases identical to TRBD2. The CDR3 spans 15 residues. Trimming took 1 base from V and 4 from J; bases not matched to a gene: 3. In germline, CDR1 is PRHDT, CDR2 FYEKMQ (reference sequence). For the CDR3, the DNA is TGTGCCAGCAGCTTAGAAGGACTAGCGTCAGATACGCAGTATTTT. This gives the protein CASSLEGLASDTQYF.

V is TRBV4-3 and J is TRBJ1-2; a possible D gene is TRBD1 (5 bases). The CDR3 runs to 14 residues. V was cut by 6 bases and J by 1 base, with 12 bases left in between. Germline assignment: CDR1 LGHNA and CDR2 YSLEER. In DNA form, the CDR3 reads TGCGCCAGCAGTGATCGGGGGTTTAACTATGGCTACACCTTC. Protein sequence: CASSDRGFNYGYTF.

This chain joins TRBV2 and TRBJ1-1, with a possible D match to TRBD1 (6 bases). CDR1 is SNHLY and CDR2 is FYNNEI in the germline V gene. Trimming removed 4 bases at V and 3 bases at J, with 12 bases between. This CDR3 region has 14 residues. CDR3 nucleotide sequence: TGTGCCAGCAGTGGGGACAAAGATTACACTGAAGCTTTCTTT. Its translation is CASSGDKDYTEAFF.

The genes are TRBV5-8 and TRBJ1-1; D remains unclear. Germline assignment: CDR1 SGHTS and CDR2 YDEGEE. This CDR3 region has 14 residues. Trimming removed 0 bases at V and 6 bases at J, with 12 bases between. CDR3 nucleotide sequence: TGTGCCAGCAGCTTGGATGCCGGGGTGGCTGAAGCTTTCTTT. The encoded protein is CASSLDAGVAEAFF.

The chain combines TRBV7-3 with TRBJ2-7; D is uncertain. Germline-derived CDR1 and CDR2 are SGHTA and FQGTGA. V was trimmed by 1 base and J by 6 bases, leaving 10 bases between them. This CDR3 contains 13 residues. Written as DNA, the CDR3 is TGTGCCAGCAGCTTAAACCCAGGCTTCGAGCAGTACTTC. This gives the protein CASSLNPGFEQYF.

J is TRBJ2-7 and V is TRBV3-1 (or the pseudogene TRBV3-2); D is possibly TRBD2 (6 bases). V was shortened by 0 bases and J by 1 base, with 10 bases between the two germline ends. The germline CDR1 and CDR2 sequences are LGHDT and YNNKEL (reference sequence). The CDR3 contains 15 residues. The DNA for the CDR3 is TGTGCCAGCAGCCAAGAGGGGGGACCTTCCTACGAGCAGTACTTC. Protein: CASSQEGGPSYEQYF.

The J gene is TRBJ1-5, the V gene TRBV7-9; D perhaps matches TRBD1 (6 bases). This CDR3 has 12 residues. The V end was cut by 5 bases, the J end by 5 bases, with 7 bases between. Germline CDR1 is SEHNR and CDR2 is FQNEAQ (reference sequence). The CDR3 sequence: CASSAGDQPQHF. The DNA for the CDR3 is TGTGCCAGCAGCGCAGGGGATCAGCCCCAGCATTTT. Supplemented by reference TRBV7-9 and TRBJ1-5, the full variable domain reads DTGVSQNPRHKITKRGQNVTFRCDPISEHNRLYWYRQTLGQGPEFLTYFQNEAQLEKSRLLSDRFSAERPKGSFSTLEIQRTEQGDSAMYLCASSAGDQPQHFGDGTRLSIL.

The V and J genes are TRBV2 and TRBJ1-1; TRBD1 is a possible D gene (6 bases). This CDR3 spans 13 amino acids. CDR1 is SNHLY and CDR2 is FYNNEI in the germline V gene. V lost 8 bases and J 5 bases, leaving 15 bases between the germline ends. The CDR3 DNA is TGTGCCAGCTTATGGGGGGGCGGTACTGAAGCTTTCTTT. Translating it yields CASLWGGGTEAFF. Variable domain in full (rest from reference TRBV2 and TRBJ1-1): EPEVTQTPSHQVTQMGQEVILRCVPISNHLYFYWYRQILGQKVEFLVSFYNNEISEKSEIFDDQFSVERPDGSNFTLKIRSTKLEDSAMYFCASLWGGGTEAFFGQGTRLTVV.

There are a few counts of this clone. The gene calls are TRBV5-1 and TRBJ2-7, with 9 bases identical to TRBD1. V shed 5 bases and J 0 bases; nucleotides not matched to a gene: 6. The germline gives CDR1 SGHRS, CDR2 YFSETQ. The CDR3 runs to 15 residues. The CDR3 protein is CASSMGQGRSYEQYF. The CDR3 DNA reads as TGCGCCAGCAGTATGGGACAGGGCCGCTCCTACGAGCAGTACTTC.

This CDR3 reads CSASHVTRVGDTQYF. In DNA, the CDR3 is TGCAGTGCTAGTCACGTAACTAGAGTAGGAGATACGCAGTATTTT. This rearrangement joins TRBV20-1 to TRBJ2-3; tentative D call: TRBD2 (5 bases). The V end lost 3 bases, the J end lost 5 bases, and 18 bases lay between the germline ends. Germline V gene sequence: CDR1 DFQATT, CDR2 SNEGSKA (reference sequence). This CDR3 is 15 amino acids long.

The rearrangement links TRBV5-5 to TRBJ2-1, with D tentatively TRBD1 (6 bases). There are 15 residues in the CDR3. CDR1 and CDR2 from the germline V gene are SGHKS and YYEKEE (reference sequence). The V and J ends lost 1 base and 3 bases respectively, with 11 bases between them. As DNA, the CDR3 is TGTGCCAGCAGCTTGCTGGGACACCTCTACAATGAGCAGTTCTTC. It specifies CASSLLGHLYNEQFF.

In DNA, the CDR3 is TGCGCCAGCAGCCTTGACAGGGTAGGAACCGGGGAGCTGTTTTTT. It is translated as CASSLDRVGTGELFF. This sequence joins TRBV5-1 and TRBJ2-2; TRBD1 matches at 7 bases. V shed 4 bases and J 5 bases; nucleotides not matched to a gene: 8. Looked up from germline, CDR1 is SGHRS and CDR2 is YFSETQ. This CDR3 has 15 amino acids.

CDR3 nucleotide sequence: TGTGCCAGCAGCTTATCGGGGGGCTCAGGCACTGAAGCTTTCTTT. Translating it yields CASSLSGGSGTEAFF. J is TRBJ1-1 and V is TRBV11-2, with a tentative D call TRBD1 (6 bases). Per the germline V gene, CDR1 is SGHAT and CDR2 is FQNNGV. V was cut by 2 bases and J by 4 bases, with 14 bases left in between. This CDR3 has 15 amino acids.

DNA of the CDR3: TGCAGCGGGAGGACAGCGCGGGGCTACACCTTC. This sequence encodes CSGRTARGYTF. The chain combines TRBV29-1 with TRBJ1-2; tentatively, D is TRBD1 (6 bases). The CDR3 has 11 amino acids. Germline V gene lookup returns CDR1 SQVTM and CDR2 ANQGSEA. The V end lost 7 bases, the J end lost 8 bases, and 14 bases lay between the germline ends.

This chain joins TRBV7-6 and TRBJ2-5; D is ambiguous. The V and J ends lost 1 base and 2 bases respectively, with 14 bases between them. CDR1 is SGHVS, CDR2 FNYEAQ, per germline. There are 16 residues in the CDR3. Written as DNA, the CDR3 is TGTGCCAGCAGCTTAGGCCCTAGAAGCTATCAAGAGACCCAGTACTTC. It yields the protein CASSLGPRSYQETQYF.

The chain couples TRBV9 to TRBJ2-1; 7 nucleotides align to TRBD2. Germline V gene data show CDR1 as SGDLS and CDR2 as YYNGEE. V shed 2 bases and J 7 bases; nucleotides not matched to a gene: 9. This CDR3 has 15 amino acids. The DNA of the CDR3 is TGTGCCAGCAGCGTGGGCGGGGGAGTAATAAATGAGCAGTTCTTC. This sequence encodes CASSVGGGVINEQFF.

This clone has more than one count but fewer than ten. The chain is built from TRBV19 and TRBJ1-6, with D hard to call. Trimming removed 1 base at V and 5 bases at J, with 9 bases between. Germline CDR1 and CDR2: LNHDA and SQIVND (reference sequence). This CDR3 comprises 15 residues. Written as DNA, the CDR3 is TGTGCCAGTAGTATAGCCCTCTACGATAATTCACCCCTCCACTTT. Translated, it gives CASSIALYDNSPLHF.

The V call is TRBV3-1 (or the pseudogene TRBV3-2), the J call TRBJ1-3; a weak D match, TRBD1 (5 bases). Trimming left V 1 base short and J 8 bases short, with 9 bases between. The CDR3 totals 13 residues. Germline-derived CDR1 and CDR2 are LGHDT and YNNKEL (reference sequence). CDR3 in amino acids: CASSQVAGHTIYF. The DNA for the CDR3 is TGTGCCAGCAGCCAAGTAGCGGGGCACACCATATATTTT.